This T cell receptor (beta chain) was sequenced for a study of T-cell memory formation after mild COVID-19 (dated by TCRdb to about 2021). Some background on the complete study: TCR sequence clusters from the two donors were largely donor specific. Longitudinal TCRalpha and TCRbeta repertoire sequencing tracked T-cell clones expanding and contracting after mild COVID-19 in a couple of donors. The cohort was made up of two young adult volunteers, one female and one male, who were previously healthy.

Sequences MNHEY (CDR1) and SMNVEV (CDR2) are obtained from the germline V gene (reference sequence). The CDR3 runs 15 amino acids, cysteine and phenylalanine included. Of the read, only the CDR3 DNA is kept; its 45 bases are in frame from base 1. V is reduced by 3 bases and J by 10 bases, leaving a spacing of 19 bases between them. Ficoll-Paque density gradient centrifugation was the method used to isolate PBMCs. With regard to this clonotype: The antigen it binds to is not known. No base quality values were provided; no much bigger clone lies one nucleotide off.

TCRdb names Illumina NovaSeq 6000 as the instrument used. TCRalpha and TCRbeta cDNA libraries were constructed by 5'RACE with constant-segment primers, with sample barcodes and unique molecular identifiers being introduced. RNA was extracted from every sample with Trizol reagent. The libraries were amplified in two PCR steps, and the second step added a second sample barcode and Illumina TruSeq adapters. Sequencing of libraries was performed on an Illumina NovaSeq with 2 x 150 bp paired-end reads. In the authors' own workflow: Demultiplexing of reads and collapsing into UMI-guided consensus sequences were performed with migec v1.2.7. Using mixcr v2.1.11, UMI consensuses were aligned to TRA and TRB V and J templates and then assembled into clonotypes. A clonotype was counted as expanded or contracted only if both edgeR and NoisET called the change significant, with noise models trained on biological replicates. For edgeR calls, a false discovery rate-adjusted p below 0.01 and a log2 fold-change threshold of 1 were applied. As an exploratory analysis of dynamics, max-normalized trajectories of the 1000 most abundant clonotypes were examined by PCA with hierarchical clustering. The CD4 or CD8 phenotype of responding clones was assigned using the separately sequenced CD4+ and CD8+ repertoires. In-frame beta chains were kept once TCRdb had trimmed the public reads at Q25 with fastp and called clones with MiXCR. Every entry covers one CDR3 protein and lists the most common genes and DNA from its rows. TCRdb, not the authors, supplied the V and J calls. Recorded for this sample are under 300,000 distinct CDR3 sequences; about a sixth of them occurred a single time. The top ten clonotypes cover about 21% of the sample.

General findings and caveats noted by the study authors: The detection of some responding clones in pre-infection memory suggests that pre-existing cross-reactive memory T cells joined the SARS-CoV-2 response. The study included only a couple of mild cases, and larger cohorts that include severe cases with pre-infection samples were judged to be necessary. SARS-CoV-2 specificity of the second-wave clones peaking on day 37 was not confirmed. Contracting CD4+ clones were found mainly in CM and EM memory subsets, while CD8+ clones were enriched in EMRA. Clones contracting from day 15 to 85 had balanced CD4/CD8 phenotypes, while a second wave expanding from day 15 to 37 was biased towards CD4+.

The sample comprised PBMCs or a T cell subset sorted from them (not recorded which). This receptor was taken from a man between 18 and 35 years old who had mild COVID-19 (a few samples of this study predate the infection). The sample titles of this study are shuffled in the database, so cell type and time point are left out; the donor was told from shared clones. This receptor chain uses TRBV27 and TRBJ2-1; a weak D assignment points to TRBD1 (6 bases agree). The CDR3 sequence is CASSFTGPFEREQFF. The bases are TGTGCCAGCAGTTTCACAGGGCCCTTTGAAAGGGAGCAGTTCTTC.